This T cell receptor (beta chain) was obtained from a study of identical twins. Study-wide results and limits: When twins shared out-of-frame alpha sequences, those sequences had excess low generation probability. Sequences that were beta out-of-frame showed weaker excess twin sharing.

The CDR3 runs to 15 residues. The V segment lost 6 bases and the J segment 4 bases; nucleotides outside the gene matches: 8. In germline, CDR1 is DFQATT, CDR2 SNEGSKA (reference sequence). TCRdb itself ran the 5' RACE reads through MiXCR, one entry per CDR3 protein. The repertoire has 640,000 or so distinct CDR3 sequences, roughly 6% of them found once; the top ten carry around 2%. This clonotype occurred a few times. As yet, its antigen is unknown. This TCR derives from a man aged 18 to 30 in good health. This chain joins TRBV20-1 and TRBJ2-7; TRBD2 agrees at 14 bases. The source material was naive T cells sorted from blood. In nucleotides, the CDR3 is TGCAGTGCCCTCGGACTAGCGGGAGGACTGTACGAGCAGTACTTC. It is translated as CSALGLAGGLYEQYF.